The sequence of this T cell receptor (beta chain) was determined in a study of T cells in Graves' hyperthyroidism and ophthalmopathy. Amplified TCR beta CDR3 regions derived from RNA transcripts. The study used the HTBI primer set for a first-round RT-PCR of the TCR CDR3. TCRdb analysed the multiplex PCR reads with MiXCR anew, one entry per CDR3 protein. The sample includes about 500,000 distinct CDR3 sequences, approximately 17% of them seen just once. Study-level points and caveats: Within blood appeared most thyroid clonotypes that had expanded above 0.001.

At least 3 on the Clinical Activity Score was recorded for ophthalmopathy patients, who also had NOSPECS grade at least 4 and duration under 3 months. In germline, CDR1 is SGHAT, CDR2 FQNNGV. The CDR3 runs 15 residues. V lost 5 bases, J lost 4 bases, and 7 bases stayed unmatched. This clonotype was observed a single time. As yet, its antigen is unknown. The origin of this receptor is a young woman with Graves' ophthalmopathy. Sequenced: blood. The chain couples TRBV11-2 to TRBJ2-7; 11 bases line up with TRBD1. The CDR3 bases are TGTGCCAGCAGCGGCCGGGACAGGGGGAGGTACGAGCAGTACTTC. Translating gives CASSGRDRGRYEQYF.